The 12 T cell receptor beta chains reported below all come from one sample, sequenced in a study of metastatic and nonmetastatic thyroid tumors. None of the patients had undergone any treatment ahead of thyroid surgery. TCRdb ran MiXCR on the PCR reads. The sample shows about 39,000 clones, under 20% of them seen only once. The sample was tumor tissue. All receptors derive from a female donor with papillary thyroid cancer or a benign thyroid nodule (not recorded which). Some clones in this sample may be carry-over from other donors' samples.

This clone has at least ten counts. The chain joins TRBV27 to TRBJ1-2; D is unresolved. The V end was cut by 3 bases, the J end by 8 bases, with 13 bases between. The germline V gene encodes CDR1 MNHEY and CDR2 SMNVEV (reference sequence). The CDR3 spans 13 residues. The DNA for the CDR3 is TGTGCCAGCAGTTTTCTAGGTCTGGAAGGCTACACCTTC. It translates to CASSFLGLEGYTF.

In this sample, this clone turned up many times. The CDR3 loop reads CASSYRPPTRGGTGELFF. The CDR3 DNA reads as TGTGCCAGCAGTTATCGCCCCCCCACTAGAGGTGGCACCGGGGAGCTGTTTTTT. The rearrangement links TRBV6-5 to TRBJ2-2, with D possibly matching TRBD2 (5 bases). Trimming left V 3 bases short and J 4 bases short, with 21 bases between. Germline CDR1 reads MNHEY; CDR2 reads SVGAGI. The CDR3 extends over 18 amino acids.

At least ten counts were recorded for this clone. The chain is built from TRBV14 and TRBJ2-1; 12 nucleotides align to TRBD1. Germline values: CDR1 SGHDN, CDR2 FVKESK. The CDR3 is made up of 18 amino acids. V was pared by 1 base and J by 2 bases, with 6 bases of the junction left unmatched. The CDR3 loop reads CASSQVARDRGPYNEQFF. CDR3 nucleotides: TGTGCCAGCAGCCAAGTCGCGCGGGACAGGGGGCCCTACAATGAGCAGTTCTTC.

This clone was seen a few times. V usage is TRBV25-1 and J usage is TRBJ2-1, with D possibly called TRBD1 or TRBD2 (6 bases each). V gave up 5 bases and J gave up 3 bases, with 8 bases separating them. The length of the CDR3 is 13 residues. CDR1 is MGHDK, CDR2 SYGVNS, per germline. The CDR3 coding sequence is TGTGCCAGCAGTAAGGGGGGCTACAATGAGCAGTTCTTC. Amino acids: CASSKGGYNEQFF.

The chain joins TRBV11-3 to TRBJ2-7; a weak D match, TRBD1 (5 bases). The V gene lost 5 bases and the J gene lost 2 bases, with 10 bases spanning the gap. The CDR3 runs to 13 residues. Germline V lookup: CDR1 SGHNT, CDR2 YENEEA. The CDR3 DNA reads TGTGCCAGCAGCCCGACAGATCCCTACGAGCAGTACTTC. It translates to CASSPTDPYEQYF.

This clone was observed many times. This chain links TRBV4-2 with TRBJ1-6, with 8 nucleotides matching TRBD1. The CDR3 extends over 18 amino acids. Germline V gene lookup returns CDR1 LGHNA and CDR2 YNFKEQ. The J segment lost 6 bases and the V segment lost 3 bases, leaving 13 bases of the junction unmatched. CDR3 sequence (DNA): TGTGCCAGCAGCCATGAATCTCCGGGACAGGCTTCTAATTCACCCCTCCACTTT. It yields the protein CASSHESPGQASNSPLHF.

This clone was picked up a small number of times. CDR3 DNA: TGTGCCAGCAGCTTGGGGGGAGCGACTGAAGCTTTCTTT. It encodes CASSLGGATEAFF. The chain is built from TRBV7-2 and TRBJ1-1; maybe TRBD1 (5 bases). The CDR3 length is 13 residues. CDR1 is SGHTA, CDR2 FQGNSA, per germline. The ends were cut back, 3 bases at V and 5 bases at J, with 10 bases in the middle.

Regarding this clone: This may be a read error, as it is one base from a much larger clone. Other DNA sequences in the same sample also yield this CDR3. The chain joins TRBV3-1 to TRBJ1-2, with a tentative D call TRBD1 (5 bases). The CDR3 has 15 residues. In germline, CDR1 is LGHDT, CDR2 YNNKEL (reference sequence). Trimming took 3 bases from V and 0 from J, leaving 11 bases between them. The CDR3 protein is CASSQDWGPNYGYTF. The CDR3 region has the DNA TGTGCCAGCAGCCAGGATTGGGGCCCTAACTATGGCTACACCTTC.

This clone was recorded at least ten times. V is TRBV18 and J is TRBJ2-7, with TRBD2 identical over 7 bases. The CDR3 is 15 amino acids. Per the germline V gene, CDR1 is KGHSH and CDR2 is LQKENI. V was clipped by 3 bases and J by 1 base; unmatched bases: 6. The CDR3 nucleotides read TGTGCCAGCTCACCCGGACTAGATCGATCCTACGAGCAGTACTTC. Protein sequence: CASSPGLDRSYEQYF.

The J gene is TRBJ2-3, the V gene TRBV7-6; 7 positions agree with TRBD2. V was pared by 5 bases and J by 3 bases, with 11 bases of the junction left unmatched. This CDR3 has 16 residues. CDR1 is SGHVS and CDR2 is FNYEAQ in the germline V gene. Here the CDR3 reads CASSPTASGLTDTQYF. CDR3 coding DNA: TGTGCCAGCAGCCCAACTGCTAGCGGACTTACAGATACGCAGTATTTT.

This clone was seen only once. An end of the junction does not agree with germline; a read error may underlie this. The chain carries TRBV7-6 and TRBJ2-1, with D uncertain. Matching the DNA end better, TRBJ2-7 makes the J call doubtful. Germline values: CDR1 SGHVS, CDR2 FNYEAQ. The CDR3 is 13 amino acids. Here the CDR3 DNA reads TGCGCCAGCAGCGTATCGGTAGGAAACGAGCAGTACTTC. Amino acids: CASSVSVGNEQYF.

The rearrangement uses TRBV11-2 and TRBJ1-1, with 10 bases matching TRBD1. The germline V gene has CDR1 SGHAT and CDR2 FQNNGV. The CDR3 is 16 amino acids. The junction had 10 bases not matched to a gene; V was cut back by 5 bases and J by 4 bases. The CDR3 bases are TGTGCCAGCAGCATACAGGGACAGGGGATGGGCACTGAAGCTTTCTTT. This codes for CASSIQGQGMGTEAFF.